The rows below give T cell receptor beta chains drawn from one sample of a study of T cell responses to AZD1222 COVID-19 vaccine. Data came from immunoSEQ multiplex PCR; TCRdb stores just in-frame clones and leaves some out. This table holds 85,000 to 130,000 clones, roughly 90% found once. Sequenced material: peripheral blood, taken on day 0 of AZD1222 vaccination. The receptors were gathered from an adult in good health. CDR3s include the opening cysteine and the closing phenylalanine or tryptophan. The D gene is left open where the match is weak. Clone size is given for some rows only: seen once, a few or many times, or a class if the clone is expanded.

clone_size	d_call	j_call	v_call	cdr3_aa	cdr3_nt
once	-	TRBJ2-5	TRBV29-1	CSVVEQETQYF	TGCAGCGTTGTAGAACAAGAGACCCAGTACTTC
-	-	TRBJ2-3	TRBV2	CASSAGQPSTDTQYF	TGTGCCAGCAGTGCGGGACAACCCAGCACAGATACGCAGTATTTT
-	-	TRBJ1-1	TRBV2	CASRMTGVTEAFF	TGTGCCAGCAGGATGACAGGAGTCACTGAAGCTTTCTTT
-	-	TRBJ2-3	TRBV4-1	CASSQDPSGGAGMSDTQYF	TGCGCCAGCAGCCAAGATCCCAGTGGGGGGGCCGGTATGTCAGATACGCAGTATTTT
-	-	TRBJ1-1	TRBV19	CASRPFGGGEDTEAFF	TGTGCCAGTAGGCCTTTTGGCGGGGGGGAAGACACTGAAGCTTTCTTT
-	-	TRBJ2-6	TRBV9	CASSVESEDPLTF	TGTGCCAGCAGCGTAGAGAGTGAGGATCCCCTGACTTTC
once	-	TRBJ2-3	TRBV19	CASSPRTDTQYF	TGTGCCAGTAGCCCAAGGACAGATACGCAGTATTTT
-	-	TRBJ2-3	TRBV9	CASSVEGTSTDTQYF	TGTGCCAGCAGCGTAGAGGGGACGAGCACAGATACGCAGTATTTT
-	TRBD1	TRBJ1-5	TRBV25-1	CASSEYGGGTGRQPQHF	TGTGCCAGCAGTGAATATGGGGGTGGGACAGGGCGTCAGCCCCAGCATTTT
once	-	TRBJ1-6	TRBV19	CASSLQGGMGYLSYNSPLHF	TGTGCCAGTAGTCTACAAGGGGGAATGGGATACCTCTCCTATAATTCACCCCTCCACTTT